This TCR beta chain was documented in a study of shared clonotypes between healthy human individuals. Turning to this clone: Its target is unknown.

Per germline, CDR1 ENHRY and CDR2 SYGVKD. This CDR3 has 17 residues. Unmatched junction bases numbered 10, after V lost 3 bases and J lost 6 bases. TCRdb's copy holds only in-frame clones and misses some; the assay was immunoSEQ multiplex PCR. Of 2 million to 2.5 million clones in the sample, roughly 90% were seen once. Study conclusions and caveats: Limited genetic and exposure-history diversity came from having few donors.

The chain has TRBV10-3 and TRBJ2-1; 11 positions agree with TRBD2. Sequencing was done on a sample of naive CD4+ T cells from PBMCs. The subset: CD45RA+ positively selected. This receptor was taken from a man aged 18 to 29 in good health. Some clones in this sample may be carry-over from other donors' samples. CDR3 coding DNA: TGTGCCATCAGTGACTCATTAGCGGGAGGGCCCTCCAATGAGCAGTTCTTC. It translates to CAISDSLAGGPSNEQFF.